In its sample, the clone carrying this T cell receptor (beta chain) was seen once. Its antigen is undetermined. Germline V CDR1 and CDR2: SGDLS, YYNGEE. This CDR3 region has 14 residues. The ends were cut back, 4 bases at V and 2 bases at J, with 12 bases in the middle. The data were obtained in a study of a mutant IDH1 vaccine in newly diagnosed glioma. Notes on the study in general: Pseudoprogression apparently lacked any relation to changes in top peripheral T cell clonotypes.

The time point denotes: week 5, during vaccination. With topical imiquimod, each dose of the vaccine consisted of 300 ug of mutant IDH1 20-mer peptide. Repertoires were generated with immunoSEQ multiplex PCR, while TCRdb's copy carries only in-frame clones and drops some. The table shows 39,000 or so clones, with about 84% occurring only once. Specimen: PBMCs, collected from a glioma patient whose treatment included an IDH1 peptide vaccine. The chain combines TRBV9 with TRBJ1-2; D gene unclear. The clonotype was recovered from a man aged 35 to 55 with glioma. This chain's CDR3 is CASSLDGTNYGYTF. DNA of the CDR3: TGTGCCAGCAGCCTGGACGGAACGAACTATGGCTACACCTTC.